These T cell receptor beta chains were read from a single sample in a study of vaccination and CD4 T cells after COVID-19. MiXCR was run by TCRdb on the PCR reads, yielding one entry per CDR3 protein. Among more than 12,000 distinct CDR3 sequences listed, 29% were seen once. Antigens for these TCRs are unknown. The sample consisted of CD4+ T cells from blood, cultured in vitro, taken before SARS-CoV-2 vaccination. These receptors were collected from a human donor who received a COVID-19 vaccine. Each CDR3 is given with its conserved first and last residue. Clone sizes are given selectively: once, few, many, or a class where the clone is expanded.

>TRBV4-1|few
CASSQSTWDTQYF
>TRBV20-1|few
CSARVRRLAANTDTQYF
>TRBV19|NA
CASSTDRDSYEQYF
>TRBV7-9|once
CASSYGDEQYF
>TRBV11-2|few
CATGGGISSYEQYF
>TRBV2|NA
CASSGRDRVTNEQFF
>TRBV20-1|few
CSARTRLAVNEQFF
>TRBV20-1|NA
CSAGGNQETQYF
>TRBV6-5|few
CASSYSSGETEAFF
>TRBV19|NA
CASSIDYVRTGLNEQFF
>TRBV19|few
CASNPRGTYGYTF
>TRBV9|NA
CASRAGSRATGELFF
>TRBV10-3|few
CAIRRDTHNQPQHF
>TRBV7-9|NA
CASSLITGIMNTEAFF
>TRBV6-1|NA
CASSRSLSGQGGWGYTF